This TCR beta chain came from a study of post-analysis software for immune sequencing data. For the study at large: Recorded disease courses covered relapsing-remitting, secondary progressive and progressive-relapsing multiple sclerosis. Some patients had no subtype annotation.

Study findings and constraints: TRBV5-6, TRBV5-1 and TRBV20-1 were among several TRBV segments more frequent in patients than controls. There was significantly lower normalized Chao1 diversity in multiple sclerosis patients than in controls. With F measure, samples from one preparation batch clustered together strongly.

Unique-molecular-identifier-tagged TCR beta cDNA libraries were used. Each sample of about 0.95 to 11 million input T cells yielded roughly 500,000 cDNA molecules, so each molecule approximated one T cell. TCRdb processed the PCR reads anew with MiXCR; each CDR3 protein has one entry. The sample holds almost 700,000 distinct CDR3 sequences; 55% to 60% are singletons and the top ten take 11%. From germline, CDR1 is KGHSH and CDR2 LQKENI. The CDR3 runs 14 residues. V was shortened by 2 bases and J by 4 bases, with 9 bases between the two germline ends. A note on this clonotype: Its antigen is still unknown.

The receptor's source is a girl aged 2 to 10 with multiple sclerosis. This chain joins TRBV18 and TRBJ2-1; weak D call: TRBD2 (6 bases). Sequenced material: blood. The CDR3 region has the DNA TGTGCCAGCTCACCAGCGGAGGGTTACAATGAGCAGTTCTTC. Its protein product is CASSPAEGYNEQFF.